This entry concerns a single T cell receptor beta chain. Germline loops: CDR1 GTSNPN, CDR2 SVGIG (reference sequence). Trimming removed 3 bases from V and 4 bases from J; junction bases left unmatched: 15. The CDR3 runs to 17 residues. This record comes from a study of response to subunit inactivated influenza vaccine. MiXCR, run by TCRdb on the RT-PCR reads, gives a single entry per CDR3 protein. The table has about 570,000 distinct CDR3 sequences, about 11% seen once. The data also belong to a second study, concerning T cells expressing NK-cell markers. Turning to that study: Scientists made TCR beta cDNA using 5'RACE template switching with UMIs.

The sequence was obtained from a middle-aged man who received an inactivated influenza vaccine. This chain links TRBV30 with TRBJ1-1; 9 positions agree with TRBD1. The specimen comprised PBMCs from blood, sampled on the day of vaccination. The CDR3 reads CAWRAPGQGTGGTEAFF. The CDR3 DNA follows: TGTGCCTGGAGGGCCCCCGGACAGGGGACGGGGGGCACTGAAGCTTTCTTT.